This T cell receptor beta chain was observed in a study of vaccination and CD4 T cells after COVID-19. TCRdb used MiXCR to reprocess the PCR reads, holding one entry per CDR3 protein. The table records tens of thousands of distinct CDR3 sequences, about 49% of them present only once. V trimming: 6 bases; J trimming: 1 base; junction bases outside the gene matches: 2. The germline CDR1 and CDR2 sequences are ENHRY and SYGVKD. This CDR3 contains 13 residues. The time point: late sampling 161 to 241 days after vaccination in a few convalescent patients. The sample in question was CD4+ T cells from blood, obtained about 7 months after SARS-CoV-2 vaccination. The sequence was obtained from a human donor who had recovered from COVID-19. The chain combines TRBV10-3 with TRBJ2-5, with 7 bases aligning to TRBD1. The CDR3, as DNA: TGTGCCATCAGCGGGACAGTCCAAGAGACCCAGTACTTC. Encoded protein: CAISGTVQETQYF.